What follows are 8 T cell receptor beta chains derived from one specimen sequenced in a study of technical replicates of blood from a few donors. This table comes from immunoSEQ multiplex PCR, and its TCRdb copy is limited to in-frame clones, with some not included. The sample carries roughly 57,000 clones, more than 90% recorded once. The sample taken for sequencing was PBMCs. Receptors originate from a human donor in good health. Some clones in this sample may be carry-over from other donors' samples.

CDR3 sequence reads: CASRLAGETQYF. CDR3 in DNA: TGTGCCAGTCGATTAGCGGGAGAAACGCAGTATTTT. The gene calls are TRBV19 and TRBJ2-3; 9 bases line up with TRBD2. V trimming: 8 bases; J trimming: 9 bases; junction bases outside the gene matches: 6. Germline CDR1 and CDR2: LNHDA and SQIVND (reference sequence). This CDR3 spans 12 amino acids.

V and J are TRBV19 and TRBJ1-1; unclear D gene. Germline V gives CDR1 LNHDA, CDR2 SQIVND (reference sequence). The ends were cut back, 3 bases at V and 1 base at J, with 18 bases in the middle. This CDR3 is built from 17 residues. Here the CDR3 DNA reads TGTGCCAGTAGTATGAGCGGTTGGTCTGAGAAGAACACTGAAGCTTTCTTT. Translation gives CASSMSGWSEKNTEAFF.

The V and J genes are TRBV5-4 and TRBJ2-6; the D is unclear. V gave up 4 bases and J gave up 0 bases, with 11 bases separating them. CDR3 size: 16 residues. CDR1 is SGHNT and CDR2 is YYREEE in the germline V gene (reference sequence). In nucleotides, the CDR3 is TGTGCCAGCAGCGGCTCAACAGTCTCTGGGGCCAACGTCCTGACTTTC. Its protein is CASSGSTVSGANVLTF.

The V gene is TRBV9, the J gene TRBJ2-7, with no clear D. The CDR3 is made up of 14 amino acids. Germline CDR1 reads SGDLS; CDR2 reads YYNGEE. Trimming cost V 0 bases and J 3 bases, with 10 bases left between them. CDR3: CASSVDQEVYEQYF. The DNA of the CDR3 is TGTGCCAGCAGCGTAGACCAGGAAGTCTACGAGCAGTACTTC.

The chain links TRBV27 to TRBJ2-7; possibly TRBD2 for D (5 bases). CDR3 size: 15 residues. Per germline, CDR1 MNHEY and CDR2 SMNVEV (reference sequence). The ends were cut back, 0 bases at V and 4 bases at J, with 13 bases in the middle. CDR3 region: CASSLSFSGTYEQYF. The CDR3 nucleotides read TGTGCCAGCAGTTTATCGTTCAGCGGAACATACGAGCAGTACTTC.

This chain links TRBV27 with TRBJ1-2; 8 nucleotides match TRBD1. This CDR3 contains 13 residues. CDR1 and CDR2 (germline): MNHEY, SMNVEV (reference sequence). J lost 7 bases, V lost 6 bases, and 7 bases had no gene match. Here the CDR3 reads CASSSGTGFGYTF. The CDR3 DNA reads as TGTGCCAGCAGCTCCGGGACAGGATTTGGCTACACCTTC.

This clone was seen just once. V gene TRBV6-8 combines with J gene TRBJ2-1, with 9 nucleotides matching TRBD2. V lost 0 bases and J lost 6; bases outside the gene matches: 15. The CDR3 length is 19 residues. Germline V gene data show CDR1 as MNHGY and CDR2 as SAAAGT. The CDR3 here is CASSYSYYAGGPGGNEQFF. The CDR3 coding sequence is TGTGCCAGCAGTTACTCGTACTATGCGGGAGGGCCCGGGGGCAATGAGCAGTTCTTC.

V gene TRBV7-2 combines with J gene TRBJ1-6; no definite D call. V was trimmed by 4 bases and J by 0 bases, leaving 4 bases between them. The CDR3 length is 14 residues. Per the germline V gene, CDR1 is SGHTA and CDR2 is FQGNSA. CDR3 sequence reads: CASSWLSYNSPLHF. The CDR3, as DNA: TGTGCCAGCAGCTGGCTCTCCTATAATTCACCCCTCCACTTT.